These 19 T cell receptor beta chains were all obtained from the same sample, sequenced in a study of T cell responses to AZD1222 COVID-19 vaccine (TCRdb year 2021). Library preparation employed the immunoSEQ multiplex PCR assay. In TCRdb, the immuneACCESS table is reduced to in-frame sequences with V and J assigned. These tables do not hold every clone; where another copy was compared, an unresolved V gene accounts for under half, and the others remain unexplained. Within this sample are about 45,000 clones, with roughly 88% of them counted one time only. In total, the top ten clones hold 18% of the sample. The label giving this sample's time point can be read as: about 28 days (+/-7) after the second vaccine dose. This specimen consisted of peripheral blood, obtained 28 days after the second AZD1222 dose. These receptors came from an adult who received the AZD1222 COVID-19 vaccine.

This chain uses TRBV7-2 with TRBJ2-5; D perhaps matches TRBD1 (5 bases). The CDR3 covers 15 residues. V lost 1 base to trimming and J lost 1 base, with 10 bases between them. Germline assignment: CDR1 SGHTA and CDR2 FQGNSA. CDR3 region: CASSLVSRAQETQYF. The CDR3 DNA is TGTGCCAGCAGCTTAGTATCCAGGGCCCAAGAGACCCAGTACTTC. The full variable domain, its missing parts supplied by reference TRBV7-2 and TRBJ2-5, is GAGVSQSPSNKVTEKGKDVELRCDPISGHTALYWYRQSLGQGLEFLIYFQGNSAPDKSGLPSDRFSAERTGGSVSTLTIQRTQQEDSAVYLCASSLVSRAQETQYFGPGTRLLVL.

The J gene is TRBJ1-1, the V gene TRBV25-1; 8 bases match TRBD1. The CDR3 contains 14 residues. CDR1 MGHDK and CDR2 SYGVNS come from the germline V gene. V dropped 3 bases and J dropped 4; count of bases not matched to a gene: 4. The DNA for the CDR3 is TGTGCCAGCAGTGATAGACAGGGGAGCACTGAAGCTTTCTTT. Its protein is CASSDRQGSTEAFF. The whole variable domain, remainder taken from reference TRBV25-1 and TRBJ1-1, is EADIYQTPRYLVIGTGKKITLECSQTMGHDKMYWYQQDPGMELHLIHYSYGVNSTEKGDLSSESTVSRIRTEHFPLTLESARPSHTSQYLCASSDRQGSTEAFFGQGTRLTVV.

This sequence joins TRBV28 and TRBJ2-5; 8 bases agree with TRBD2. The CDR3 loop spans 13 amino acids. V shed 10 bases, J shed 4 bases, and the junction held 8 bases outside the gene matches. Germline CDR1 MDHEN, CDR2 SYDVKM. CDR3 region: CAIMRGEGETQYF. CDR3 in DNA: TGTGCCATCATGCGGGGGGAGGGAGAGACCCAGTACTTC.

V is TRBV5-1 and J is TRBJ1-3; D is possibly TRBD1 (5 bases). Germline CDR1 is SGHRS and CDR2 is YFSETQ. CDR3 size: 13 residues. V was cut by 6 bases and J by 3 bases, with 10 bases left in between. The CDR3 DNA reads TGCGCCAGCAAGGAAGGGGATGGAAACACCATATATTTT. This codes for CASKEGDGNTIYF.

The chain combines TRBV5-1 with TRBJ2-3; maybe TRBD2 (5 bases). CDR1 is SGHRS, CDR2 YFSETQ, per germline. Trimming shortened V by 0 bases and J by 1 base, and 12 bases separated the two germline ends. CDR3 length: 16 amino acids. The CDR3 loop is CASSLGEGRGTDTQYF. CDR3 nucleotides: TGCGCCAGCAGCTTGGGCGAGGGCCGGGGCACAGATACGCAGTATTTT.

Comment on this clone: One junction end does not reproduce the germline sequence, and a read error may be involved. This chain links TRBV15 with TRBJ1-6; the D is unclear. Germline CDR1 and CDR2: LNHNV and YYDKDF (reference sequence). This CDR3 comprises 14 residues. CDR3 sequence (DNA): TGTGCCACCAGTAGAGACGGGAATAATTCACCCCTCCACTTT. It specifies CATSRDGNNSPLHF.

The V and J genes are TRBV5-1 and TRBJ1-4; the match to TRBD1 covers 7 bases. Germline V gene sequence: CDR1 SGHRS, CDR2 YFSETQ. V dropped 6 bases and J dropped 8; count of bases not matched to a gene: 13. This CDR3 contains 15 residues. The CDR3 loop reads CASTPGGGGGEKLFF. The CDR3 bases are TGCGCCAGCACCCCCGGAGGGGGCGGAGGGGAAAAACTGTTTTTT. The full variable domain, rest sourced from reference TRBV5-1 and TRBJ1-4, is KAGVTQTPRYLIKTRGQQVTLSCSPISGHRSVSWYQQTPGQGLQFLFEYFSETQRNKGNFPGRFSGRQFSNSRSEMNVSTLELGDSALYLCASTPGGGGGEKLFFGSGTQLSVL.

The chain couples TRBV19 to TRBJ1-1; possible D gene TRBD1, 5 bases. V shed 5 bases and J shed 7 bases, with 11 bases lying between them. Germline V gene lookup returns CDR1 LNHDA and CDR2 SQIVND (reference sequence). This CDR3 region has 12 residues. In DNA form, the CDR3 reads TGTGCCAGTAGTTACCAGGGAATTGAAGCTTTCTTT. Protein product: CASSYQGIEAFF.

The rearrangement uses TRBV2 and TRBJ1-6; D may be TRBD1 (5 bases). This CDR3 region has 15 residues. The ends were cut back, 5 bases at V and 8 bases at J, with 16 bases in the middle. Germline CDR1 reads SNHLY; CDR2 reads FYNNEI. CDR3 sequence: CASSLPGRGDSPLHF. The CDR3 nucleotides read TGTGCCAGCAGTCTCCCGGGAAGGGGCGATTCACCCCTCCACTTT.

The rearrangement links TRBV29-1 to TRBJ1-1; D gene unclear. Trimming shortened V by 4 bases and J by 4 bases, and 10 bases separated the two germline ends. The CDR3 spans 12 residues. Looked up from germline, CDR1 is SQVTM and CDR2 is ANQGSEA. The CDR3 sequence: CSVVSRTTEAFF. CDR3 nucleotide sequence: TGCAGCGTTGTATCTCGTACCACTGAAGCTTTCTTT.

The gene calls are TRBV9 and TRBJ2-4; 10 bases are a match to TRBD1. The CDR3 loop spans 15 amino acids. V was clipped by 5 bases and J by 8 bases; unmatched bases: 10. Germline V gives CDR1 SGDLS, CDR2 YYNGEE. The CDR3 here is CASSAGDRGLDIQYF. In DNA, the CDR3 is TGTGCCAGCAGTGCCGGGGACAGGGGATTAGACATTCAGTACTTC.

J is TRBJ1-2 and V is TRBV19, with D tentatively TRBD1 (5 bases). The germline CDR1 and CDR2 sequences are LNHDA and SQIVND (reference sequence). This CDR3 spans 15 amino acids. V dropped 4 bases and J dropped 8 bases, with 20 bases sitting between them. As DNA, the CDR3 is TGTGCCAGTAGTACTAACCCGGCAGCCGGGGCCGGCTACACCTTC. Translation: CASSTNPAAGAGYTF.

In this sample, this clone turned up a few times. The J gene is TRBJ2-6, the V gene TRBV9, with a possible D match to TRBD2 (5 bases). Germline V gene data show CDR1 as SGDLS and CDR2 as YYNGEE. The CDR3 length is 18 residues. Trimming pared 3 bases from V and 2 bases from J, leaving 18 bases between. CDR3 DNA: TGTGCCAGCAGCGCGGACGTCCGCTCCGGGGCTGGGGCCAACGTCCTGACTTTC. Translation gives CASSADVRSGAGANVLTF.

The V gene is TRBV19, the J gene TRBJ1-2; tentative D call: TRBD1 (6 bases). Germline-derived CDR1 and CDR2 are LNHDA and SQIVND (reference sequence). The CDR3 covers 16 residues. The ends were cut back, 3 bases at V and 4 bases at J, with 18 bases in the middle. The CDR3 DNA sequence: TGTGCCAGTAGTATCGGACAGCTGGTTATGGGCTATGGCTACACCTTC. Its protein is CASSIGQLVMGYGYTF. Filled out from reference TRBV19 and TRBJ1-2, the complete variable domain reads DGGITQSPKYLFRKEGQNVTLSCEQNLNHDAMYWYRQDPGQGLRLIYYSQIVNDFQKGDIAEGYSVSREKKESFPLTVTSAQKNPTAFYLCASSIGQLVMGYGYTFGSGTRLTVV.

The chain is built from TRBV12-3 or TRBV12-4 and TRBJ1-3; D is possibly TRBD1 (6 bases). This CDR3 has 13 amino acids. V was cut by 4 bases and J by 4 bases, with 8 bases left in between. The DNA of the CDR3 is TGTGCCAGCAGTTGGGGGGCCGGAAACACCATATATTTT. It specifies CASSWGAGNTIYF.

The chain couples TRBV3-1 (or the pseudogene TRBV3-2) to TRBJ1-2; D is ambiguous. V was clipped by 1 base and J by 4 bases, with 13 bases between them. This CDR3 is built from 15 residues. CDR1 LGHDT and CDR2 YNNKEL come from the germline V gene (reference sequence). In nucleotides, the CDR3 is TGTGCCAGCAGCCAAGGGGCTCGTGTTCCCTATGGCTACACCTTC. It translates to CASSQGARVPYGYTF.

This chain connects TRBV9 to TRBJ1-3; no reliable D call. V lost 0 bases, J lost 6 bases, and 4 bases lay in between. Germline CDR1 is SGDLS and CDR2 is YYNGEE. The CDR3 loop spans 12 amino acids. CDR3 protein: CASSVVENTIYF. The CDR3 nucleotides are TGTGCCAGCAGCGTAGTGGAAAACACCATATATTTT.

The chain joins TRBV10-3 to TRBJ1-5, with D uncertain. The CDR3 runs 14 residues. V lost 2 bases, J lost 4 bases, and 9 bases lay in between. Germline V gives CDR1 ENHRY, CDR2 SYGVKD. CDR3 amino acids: CAISEGGYNQPQHF. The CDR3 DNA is TGTGCCATCAGTGAGGGAGGGTATAATCAGCCCCAGCATTTT.

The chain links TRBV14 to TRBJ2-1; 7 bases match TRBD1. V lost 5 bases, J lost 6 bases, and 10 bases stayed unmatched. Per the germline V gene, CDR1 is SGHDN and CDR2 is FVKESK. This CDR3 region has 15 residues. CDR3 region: CASSKTGESGNEQFF. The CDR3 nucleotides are TGTGCCAGCAGCAAAACAGGGGAGTCAGGCAATGAGCAGTTCTTC.